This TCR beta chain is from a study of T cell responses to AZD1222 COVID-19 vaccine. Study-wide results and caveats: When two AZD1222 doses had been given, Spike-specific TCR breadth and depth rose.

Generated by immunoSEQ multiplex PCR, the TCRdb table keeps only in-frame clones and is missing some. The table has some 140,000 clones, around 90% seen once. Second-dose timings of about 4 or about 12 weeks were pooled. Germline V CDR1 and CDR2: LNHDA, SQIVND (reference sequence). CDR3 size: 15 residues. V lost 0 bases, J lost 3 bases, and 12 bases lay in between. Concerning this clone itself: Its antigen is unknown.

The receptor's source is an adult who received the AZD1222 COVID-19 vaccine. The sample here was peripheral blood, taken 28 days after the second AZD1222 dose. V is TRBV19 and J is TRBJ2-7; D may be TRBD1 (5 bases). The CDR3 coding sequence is TGTGCCAGTAGTATAGAAGGGGTTCATTACTACGAGCAGTACGTC. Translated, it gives CASSIEGVHYYEQYV.